This entry lists 18 T cell receptor beta chains sequenced from one sample in a study of blood T cell repertoires in COVID-19. The repertoire was sequenced with immunoSEQ multiplex PCR; TCRdb's copy has only in-frame clones and lacks some. The sample records approximately 200,000 clones, approximately 80% being singletons. Sequenced input: PBMCs or T cells enriched from blood (not recorded which). The receptor source for this set is a man aged 60 to 69 who had recovered from COVID-19.

The CDR3: CASSSTGGAYF. CDR3 nucleotide sequence: TGTGCCAGCAGCTCAACAGGGGGCGCGTACTTC. The chain uses TRBV7-6 and TRBJ2-7, with TRBD1 matching 9 bases. J gave up 12 bases and V 4 bases, and 4 bases lay outside the gene matches. There are 11 residues in the CDR3. Germline CDR1 is SGHVS and CDR2 is FNYEAQ.

The V and J genes are TRBV2 and TRBJ2-7; D call uncertain. The V end was cut by 5 bases, the J end by 3 bases, with 5 bases between. Germline V gene lookup returns CDR1 SNHLY and CDR2 FYNNEI. There are 11 residues in the CDR3. The chain's CDR3 is CASSNRYEQYF. The DNA for the CDR3 is TGTGCCAGCAGTAATCGCTACGAGCAGTACTTC.

The J gene is TRBJ2-1, the V gene TRBV5-4; TRBD1 might be the D (5 bases). The length of the CDR3 is 14 residues. The germline V and J ends were trimmed by 4 bases and 3 bases, with 11 bases remaining between them. Germline CDR1 and CDR2: SGHNT and YYREEE (reference sequence). Here the CDR3 DNA reads TGTGCCAGCAGCCCTAGACAGCTCTACAATGAGCAGTTCTTC. Translating gives CASSPRQLYNEQFF.

CDR3 coding DNA: TGTGCCAGTTCCGGGACAGGGTATGACTATGGCTACACCTTC. Encoded protein: CASSGTGYDYGYTF. The rearrangement links TRBV19 to TRBJ1-2; 9 bases are a match to TRBD1. Germline V gene data show CDR1 as LNHDA and CDR2 as SQIVND (reference sequence). V was pared by 8 bases and J by 3 bases, with 7 bases of the junction left unmatched. The CDR3 length is 14 residues. The entire variable domain, with the rest obtained from reference TRBV19 and TRBJ1-2, is as follows: DGGITQSPKYLFRKEGQNVTLSCEQNLNHDAMYWYRQDPGQGLRLIYYSQIVNDFQKGDIAEGYSVSREKKESFPLTVTSAQKNPTAFYLCASSGTGYDYGYTFGSGTRLTVV.

V is TRBV6-2 or TRBV6-3 and J is TRBJ1-2; D gene ambiguous. The germline V gene has CDR1 MNHEY and CDR2 SVGEGT. Trimming took off 0 bases at V and 4 bases at J, with 15 bases between the two ends. This CDR3 comprises 16 residues. The CDR3 sequence is CASSYSIPSGFYGYTF. The CDR3 DNA is TGTGCCAGCAGTTACTCGATCCCTTCGGGGTTCTATGGCTACACCTTC.

V gene TRBV4-1 combines with J gene TRBJ1-5, with 7 bases fitting TRBD1. This CDR3 spans 15 amino acids. The V segment lost 4 bases and the J segment 9 bases; nucleotides outside the gene matches: 12. CDR1 and CDR2 from the germline V gene are MGHRA and YSYEKL. Here the CDR3 reads CASSPPHRGGRPQHF. The CDR3 DNA reads TGCGCCAGCAGCCCCCCCCACAGGGGCGGGCGGCCCCAGCATTTT.

V usage is TRBV12-3 or TRBV12-4 and J usage is TRBJ2-3, with a possible D match to TRBD2 (6 bases). There are 13 residues in the CDR3. Deletions cut 3 bases from V and 9 bases from J, with 13 bases between. CDR3: CASSFSGGVTQYF. DNA for the CDR3: TGTGCCAGCAGTTTCAGTGGCGGGGTAACGCAGTATTTT.

The chain combines TRBV6-1 with TRBJ2-7, with D possibly being TRBD1 or TRBD2 (7 bases each). The CDR3 extends over 16 amino acids. Germline V gene data show CDR1 as MNHNS and CDR2 as SASEGT. Trimming removed 5 bases at V and 0 bases at J, with 17 bases between. CDR3 sequence: CASSKGGGGLSYEQYF. In nucleotides, the CDR3 is TGTGCCAGCAGTAAAGGGGGCGGGGGCCTCTCCTACGAGCAGTACTTC.

This chain links TRBV27 with TRBJ2-1; the match to TRBD2 covers 14 bases. The CDR3 extends over 17 amino acids. V lost 2 bases, J lost 8 bases, and 8 bases stayed unmatched. Germline loops: CDR1 MNHEY, CDR2 SMNVEV (reference sequence). The CDR3 DNA reads TGTGCCAGCAGTTTACGGGCGACTAGCGGGGGGGCCCATGAGCAGTTCTTC. It codes for CASSLRATSGGAHEQFF.

The V gene is TRBV2, the J gene TRBJ2-7, with D tentatively TRBD2 (5 bases). The CDR3 is made up of 15 amino acids. Trimming cost V 8 bases and J 2 bases, with 19 bases left between them. Germline lookup yields CDR1 SNHLY and CDR2 FYNNEI. The chain's CDR3 is CASGVGVQRTYEQYF. The CDR3 DNA reads TGTGCCAGCGGGGTCGGTGTACAGCGGACCTACGAGCAGTACTTC.

The chain couples TRBV3-1 (or the pseudogene TRBV3-2) to TRBJ2-1, with TRBD2 matching over 9 bases. Trimming at V came to 3 bases and at J to 3 bases, leaving 0 bases not matched to a gene. This CDR3 is 14 amino acids long. The germline V gene encodes CDR1 LGHDT and CDR2 YNNKEL (reference sequence). CDR3 residues: CASSQRGGYNEQFF. The CDR3 DNA reads TGTGCCAGCAGCCAGCGGGGGGGCTACAATGAGCAGTTCTTC.

The table lists this clone with a count of one. The rearrangement uses TRBV12-5 and TRBJ2-3; 11 bases are a match to TRBD1. The V segment lost 5 bases and the J segment 3 bases; nucleotides outside the gene matches: 4. Germline V gene lookup returns CDR1 LGHNT and CDR2 FRNRAP. This CDR3 is built from 15 residues. The CDR3 loop is CASGADRGLTDTQYF. The CDR3 DNA is TGTGCTAGTGGTGCGGACAGGGGGCTAACAGATACGCAGTATTTT.

V usage is TRBV10-3 and J usage is TRBJ1-2; D gene uncertain. CDR3 size: 15 residues. Trimming cost V 0 bases and J 4 bases, with 12 bases left between them. Germline V lookup: CDR1 ENHRY, CDR2 SYGVKD. The CDR3 region has the DNA TGTGCCATCAGTGAGTCTTCGGCGGGCCTCTATGGCTACACCTTC. It specifies CAISESSAGLYGYTF.

The chain recombines TRBV7-9 with TRBJ2-2; 8 bases align to TRBD2. The trim removed 6 bases at V and 4 bases at J, leaving 4 bases unmatched. This CDR3 region has 14 residues. Germline V gene data show CDR1 as SEHNR and CDR2 as FQNEAQ (reference sequence). The chain's CDR3 is CASRSGGITGELFF. The CDR3 nucleotides read TGTGCCAGCAGATCGGGGGGGATCACCGGGGAGCTGTTTTTT. Full variable domain (remainder filled in from reference TRBV7-9 and TRBJ2-2): DTGVSQNPRHKITKRGQNVTFRCDPISEHNRLYWYRQTLGQGPEFLTYFQNEAQLEKSRLLSDRFSAERPKGSFSTLEIQRTEQGDSAMYLCASRSGGITGELFFGEGSRLTVL.

The CDR3 DNA follows: TGTGCCAGCTCACCTGACAGGAGCCTCCACTTT. It encodes CASSPDRSLHF. The chain couples TRBV18 to TRBJ1-6, with a weak D call TRBD1 (6 bases). With 3 bases removed from V and 15 bases from J, the gap between germline ends came to 9 bases. Germline lookup yields CDR1 KGHSH and CDR2 LQKENI. The CDR3 sequence is 11 residues long.

The sample holds one count of this clone. This chain connects TRBV5-1 to TRBJ1-4; D remains unclear. Deletions cut 4 bases from V and 8 bases from J, with 18 bases between. The CDR3 length is 15 residues. CDR1 and CDR2 from the germline V gene are SGHRS and YFSETQ. The CDR3 region has the DNA TGCGCCAGCAGCAGTCAGGCAGGAGGGAGAGAAAAACTGTTTTTT. This encodes CASSSQAGGREKLFF.

V and J are TRBV6-5 and TRBJ2-6, with D perhaps TRBD2 (6 bases). This CDR3 comprises 15 residues. The germline V gene encodes CDR1 MNHEY and CDR2 SVGAGI. V lost 2 bases, J lost 3 bases, and 8 bases lay in between. The CDR3 protein is CASSYGGLGANVLTF. DNA for the CDR3: TGTGCCAGCAGTTACGGGGGACTTGGGGCCAACGTCCTGACTTTC.

The V call is TRBV18, the J call TRBJ1-1; D is unclear. This CDR3 is 15 amino acids long. Germline values: CDR1 KGHSH, CDR2 LQKENI. Trimming pared 1 base from V and 0 bases from J, leaving 9 bases between. CDR3 in DNA: TGTGCCAGCTCACCACGGGGAGACATGAACACTGAAGCTTTCTTT. Protein product: CASSPRGDMNTEAFF.